The 29 T cell receptor beta chains below come from one sample, sequenced in a study of T cells in severe cutaneous drug reactions. The donors had carbamazepine-induced Stevens-Johnson syndrome or toxic epidermal necrolysis. Libraries were made by iRepertoire multiplex PCR with TCR subtype-specific primers for bulk and single-cell sequencing. TCRdb reprocessed the multiplex PCR reads and keeps a single row for each CDR3 protein, giving no DNA. Its clone listing holds more than 20,000 distinct CDR3 sequences. Input material: PBMCs. The receptors were gathered from a human donor with toxic epidermal necrolysis, a severe cutaneous drug reaction.

The chain recombines TRBV28 with TRBJ1-5; the D call of TRBD1 rests on TCRdb alone, since no DNA is present to check it. CDR3 length: 17 amino acids. Germline CDR1 reads MDHEN; CDR2 reads SYDVKM. CDR3: CASSLSRVDRGGQPQHF.

The CDR3 region is CASSLTGTSGNQQYF. This rearrangement joins TRBV7-2 to TRBJ2-7; TCRdb's D call of TRBD2 is untestable without DNA. CDR1 is SGHTA, CDR2 FQGNSA, per germline. The CDR3 runs to 15 residues. Full variable domain (remainder filled in from reference TRBV7-2 and TRBJ2-7): GAGVSQSPSNKVTEKGKDVELRCDPISGHTALYWYRQSLGQGLEFLIYFQGNSAPDKSGLPSDRFSAERTGGSVSTLTIQRTQQEDSAVYLCASSLTGTSGNQQYFGPGTRLTVT.

The chain combines TRBV7-2 with TRBJ1-1; TCRdb picks TRBD1, but there is no DNA to check that call. From germline, CDR1 is SGHTA and CDR2 FQGNSA. The CDR3 is 14 residues long. The CDR3 loop is CASSFGTVNTEAFF.

This chain uses TRBV28 with TRBJ2-7; TCRdb's D call, TRBD1, is unchecked because there is no DNA. From germline, CDR1 is MDHEN and CDR2 SYDVKM. There are 13 residues in the CDR3. CDR3 residues: CASRPAGGSEQYF.

CDR3 region: CASLPSGGYEQYF. The genes are TRBV6-2 or TRBV6-3 and TRBJ2-7; TCRdb's D call of TRBD2 is untestable without DNA. CDR3 length: 13 residues. Germline V CDR1 and CDR2: MNHEY, SVGEGT.

This chain connects TRBV20-1 to TRBJ2-3; TCRdb calls TRBD1, which cannot be checked without DNA. Germline-derived CDR1 and CDR2 are DFQATT and SNEGSKA (reference sequence). CDR3 length: 13 amino acids. CDR3 sequence reads: CSARTVNTDTQYF.

V gene TRBV7-9 combines with J gene TRBJ1-1; with no DNA, the TCRdb D assignment of TRBD1 cannot be verified. The CDR3 sequence is 15 residues long. Germline-derived CDR1 and CDR2 are SEHNR and FQNEAQ (reference sequence). The CDR3: CASSYRTGGNTEAFF.

The chain is built from TRBV20-1 and TRBJ2-7; TCRdb outputs TRBD1, but without DNA this stays unchecked. This CDR3 contains 14 residues. Germline CDR1 and CDR2: DFQATT and SNEGSKA (reference sequence). The CDR3 is CSALPGQATYEQYF.

J is TRBJ1-2 and V is TRBV29-1; TCRdb outputs TRBD1, but without DNA this stays unchecked. CDR1 is SQVTM, CDR2 ANQGSEA, per germline. The CDR3 spans 14 residues. The CDR3: CSVEDLQGAYGYTF.

The rearrangement links TRBV6-1 to TRBJ2-2; the TRBD1 assignment by TCRdb is unverifiable without DNA. This CDR3 has 14 amino acids. Germline values: CDR1 MNHNS, CDR2 SASEGT. CDR3 loop: CASSSGTGTGELFF.

According to its frequency, this clonotype is medium-sized. This chain links TRBV6-1 with TRBJ1-2; TCRdb calls TRBD1, which cannot be checked without DNA. CDR3 length equals 13 residues. The germline V gene has CDR1 MNHNS and CDR2 SASEGT. The CDR3 here is CASIRQGVGGYTF.

The chain links TRBV4-1 to TRBJ2-7; TCRdb proposes TRBD2, but this gene call is untestable without DNA. CDR3 size: 18 residues. Germline V gives CDR1 MGHRA, CDR2 YSYEKL. CDR3: CASSQGAGVQRQSYEQYF.

V usage is TRBV7-2 and J usage is TRBJ2-2; TCRdb returns TRBD2, unconfirmable since there is no DNA. The CDR3 totals 15 residues. Germline V CDR1 and CDR2: SGHTA, FQGNSA. CDR3: CASSPLAADTGELFF.

The chain links TRBV6-2 or TRBV6-3 to TRBJ1-2; TCRdb designates TRBD1, a call that cannot be tested without DNA. This CDR3 has 15 amino acids. CDR1 is MNHEY, CDR2 SVGEGT, per germline. The CDR3 sequence: CASSFRARDNYGYTF.

CDR3 residues: CAISESPDHGYTF. J is TRBJ1-2 and V is TRBV10-3. CDR1 ENHRY and CDR2 SYGVKD come from the germline V gene. There are 13 residues in the CDR3.

V is TRBV10-3 and J is TRBJ2-7; TCRdb's assignment of TRBD1 cannot be checked, as there is no DNA. The CDR3 has 13 amino acids. Germline CDR1 reads ENHRY; CDR2 reads SYGVKD. The CDR3 here is CAISPGQGYEQYF.

The CDR3 spells CASSVGGDTQYF. The rearrangement links TRBV2 to TRBJ2-3; TCRdb returns TRBD2, unconfirmable since there is no DNA. The CDR3 has 12 residues. Germline V lookup: CDR1 SNHLY, CDR2 FYNNEI.

The chain has TRBV12-3 or TRBV12-4 and TRBJ1-4. The CDR3 length is 14 residues. The CDR3 loop reads CASSLTATNEKLFF.

V gene TRBV29-1 combines with J gene TRBJ2-1; the D call of TRBD2 rests on TCRdb alone, since no DNA is present to check it. Germline CDR1 is SQVTM and CDR2 is ANQGSEA. There are 15 residues in the CDR3. CDR3 in amino acids: CSVSEGQGSYNEQFF.

The chain is built from TRBV18 and TRBJ2-1; TCRdb gives TRBD1 as the D gene, but with no DNA this cannot be confirmed. The CDR3 covers 16 residues. The germline CDR1 and CDR2 sequences are KGHSH and LQKENI. This chain's CDR3 is CASSPDRGTSYNEQFF.

The chain links TRBV3-1 to TRBJ2-1; TCRdb's D call of TRBD2 is untestable without DNA. The CDR3 is 13 amino acids. Germline V gene sequence: CDR1 LGHDT, CDR2 YNNKEL (reference sequence). CDR3 sequence reads: CASSHLASGEQFF.

This CDR3 reads CASSQDGRHLHF. This chain joins TRBV4-3 and TRBJ1-6. Looked up from germline, CDR1 is LGHNA and CDR2 is YSLEER. There are 12 residues in the CDR3.

The J gene is TRBJ2-5, the V gene TRBV19. This CDR3 spans 13 amino acids. CDR1 and CDR2 (germline): LNHDA, SQIVND (reference sequence). CDR3 protein: CASSKGHSETQYF.

The chain has TRBV4-2 and TRBJ2-7; lacking DNA, the TRBD1 call made by TCRdb goes unchecked. The CDR3 has 15 residues. In germline, CDR1 is LGHNA, CDR2 YNFKEQ. CDR3 region: CASSQAPGGSYEQYF.

The chain combines TRBV19 with TRBJ2-1; TCRdb's assignment of TRBD2 cannot be checked, as there is no DNA. The germline gives CDR1 LNHDA, CDR2 SQIVND (reference sequence). CDR3 length: 16 amino acids. The CDR3 loop reads CASSIASGSPYNEQFF.

The chain joins TRBV29-1 to TRBJ2-2; TCRdb's D gene call, TRBD1, goes unchecked for lack of DNA. Germline assignment: CDR1 SQVTM and CDR2 ANQGSEA. The CDR3 loop spans 13 amino acids. CDR3 loop: CSGRGLGTGELFF.

The chain couples TRBV25-1 to TRBJ2-2. The CDR3 loop spans 12 amino acids. The germline CDR1 and CDR2 sequences are MGHDK and SYGVNS. CDR3: CASVSYTGELFF.

The chain joins TRBV6-2 or TRBV6-3 to TRBJ2-3; TCRdb lists TRBD2, though no DNA is available to test this call. The CDR3 runs to 16 residues. Germline loops: CDR1 MNHEY, CDR2 SVGEGT. CDR3 amino acids: CASSYSRLATTDTQYF.

V is TRBV27 and J is TRBJ2-3; lacking DNA, the TRBD1 call made by TCRdb goes unchecked. Germline V gene data show CDR1 as MNHEY and CDR2 as SMNVEV (reference sequence). CDR3 size: 14 residues. CDR3 residues: CASSSPGRTDTQYF.